One and the same sample provided the 22 T cell receptor beta chains below, sequenced in a study of cytomegalovirus exposure and HLA in healthy donors. Researchers ran the PCR with 60 Vbeta and 13 Jbeta primers. The table came from immunoSEQ multiplex PCR; TCRdb's copy has only in-frame clones and leaves some out. The table lists 81,000 or so clones, about two thirds of them singletons. Input material: PBMCs. The receptors were gathered from a woman between 25 and 40 years old in good health and CMV-seropositive.

The J gene is TRBJ1-5, the V gene TRBV10-2; TRBD1 is a possible D gene (5 bases). The V end was cut by 4 bases, the J end by 8 bases, with 12 bases between. CDR1 is WSHSY and CDR2 is SAAADI in the germline V gene. The CDR3 is 13 amino acids. CDR3: CASSGGGTEPQHF. CDR3 coding DNA: TGCGCCAGCAGTGGGGGGGGGACGGAGCCCCAGCATTTT.

The rearrangement uses TRBV7-2 and TRBJ1-1; 8 bases map to TRBD1. The CDR3 is 17 amino acids. In germline, CDR1 is SGHTA, CDR2 FQGNSA. V lost 5 bases and J lost 2; bases outside the gene matches: 13. The CDR3 DNA is TGTGCCAGCAGCGGGCGGGACAGGTGGAACCTAAACACTGAAGCTTTCTTT. Its protein is CASSGRDRWNLNTEAFF.

The rearrangement uses TRBV30 and TRBJ2-1, with a possible D match to TRBD2 (7 bases). Germline V gene data show CDR1 as GTSNPN and CDR2 as SVGIG (reference sequence). The germline V and J ends were trimmed by 4 bases and 3 bases, with 16 bases remaining between them. This CDR3 region has 15 residues. The CDR3 nucleotides are TGTGCCTGGATCGGTCGGGGGGCACACTACAATGAGCAGTTCTTC. Translation gives CAWIGRGAHYNEQFF.

This clone was detected only once. The J gene is TRBJ2-1, the V gene TRBV11-3, with 7 bases aligning to TRBD1. Trimming at V came to 2 bases and at J to 4 bases, leaving 8 bases not matched to a gene. CDR3 size: 16 residues. Germline CDR1 SGHNT, CDR2 YENEEA. The DNA of the CDR3 is TGTGCCAGCAGCTTACCCCAGGGGGTAGGGTACAATGAGCAGTTCTTC. Its protein product is CASSLPQGVGYNEQFF.

J is TRBJ1-5 and V is TRBV7-8; D is uncertain. Between the trimmed V and J ends, which lost 1 base and 6 bases, there was a span of 7 bases. Germline V gives CDR1 SGHVS, CDR2 FQNEAQ. The CDR3 spans 13 residues. The DNA of the CDR3 is TGTGCCAGCAGCTTAGTGGAGGGTCAGCCCCAGCATTTT. This translates into CASSLVEGQPQHF.

This clone was recorded once. The genes are TRBV19 and TRBJ1-5, with 10 bases fitting TRBD1. This CDR3 has 18 amino acids. V shed 3 bases, J shed 0 bases, and the junction held 8 bases outside the gene matches. Germline V lookup: CDR1 LNHDA, CDR2 SQIVND (reference sequence). CDR3 DNA: TGTGCCAGTAGTATGAGGACAGGGGGGGATTATAGCAATCAGCCCCAGCATTTT. Amino acid sequence: CASSMRTGGDYSNQPQHF.

The chain uses TRBV6-5 and TRBJ2-7; D is possibly TRBD1 (6 bases). V lost 5 bases and J 1 base, leaving 12 bases between the germline ends. The CDR3 covers 14 residues. Germline values: CDR1 MNHEY, CDR2 SVGAGI. CDR3 in amino acids: CASSRDTPSYEQYF. The CDR3 bases are TGTGCCAGCAGTCGGGACACCCCTTCCTACGAGCAGTACTTC.

V gene TRBV5-1 combines with J gene TRBJ2-1; TRBD2 aligns across 8 bases. Germline CDR1 SGHRS, CDR2 YFSETQ. With 0 bases clipped from V and 8 bases from J, the junction kept 7 bases outside the gene matches. There are 15 residues in the CDR3. Written as DNA, the CDR3 is TGCGCCAGCAGCTTGGTGCTAGCGGGCGGCGATGAGCAGTTCTTC. Its translation: CASSLVLAGGDEQFF.

This clone was counted a few times. The chain uses TRBV29-1 and TRBJ1-2; TRBD1 might be the D (6 bases). There are 15 residues in the CDR3. Looked up from germline, CDR1 is SQVTM and CDR2 is ANQGSEA. Trimming took off 2 bases at V and 4 bases at J, with 17 bases between the two ends. The CDR3 DNA is TGCAGCGTTGAAAGAAGCGGAACAGGGCTCTATGGCTACACCTTC. Protein: CSVERSGTGLYGYTF.

The chain uses TRBV27 and TRBJ1-5; no reliable D call. Per the germline V gene, CDR1 is MNHEY and CDR2 is SMNVEV (reference sequence). Between the trimmed V and J ends, which lost 3 bases and 4 bases, there was a span of 13 bases. This CDR3 region has 15 residues. This chain's CDR3 is CASSFGSAGNQPQHF. The CDR3 coding sequence is TGTGCCAGCAGTTTTGGGTCGGCGGGTAATCAGCCCCAGCATTTT.

With respect to this clone: The junction departs from the called germline gene at one end, perhaps through a read error. The rearrangement links TRBV9 to TRBJ1-2; TRBD1 matches 9 bases. The CDR3 has 15 amino acids. In germline, CDR1 is SGDLS, CDR2 YYNGEE. CDR3 amino acids: CASTQGGTGIYGYPF. The CDR3 bases are TGTGCCAGCACGCAAGGTGGGACAGGGATCTATGGCTACCCCTTC.

This rearrangement joins TRBV18 to TRBJ1-2; TRBD1 agrees at 8 bases. CDR1 is KGHSH, CDR2 LQKENI, per germline. The CDR3 totals 17 residues. The trim removed 1 base at V and 3 bases at J, leaving 10 bases unmatched. For the CDR3, the DNA is TGTGCCAGCTCACCACTAAAGCCCGGGACAGGCCACTATGGCTACACCTTC. Its translation: CASSPLKPGTGHYGYTF.

This clone showed up just a few times. The chain couples TRBV9 to TRBJ2-1; 13 nucleotides align to TRBD2. The J segment lost 7 bases and the V segment lost 3 bases, leaving 10 bases of the junction unmatched. Germline assignment: CDR1 SGDLS and CDR2 YYNGEE. This CDR3 contains 17 residues. Written as DNA, the CDR3 is TGTGCCAGCAGCGGAACTTCGGGACTAGCGGGGACGAATGAGCAGTTCTTC. This translates into CASSGTSGLAGTNEQFF.

The chain joins TRBV11-2 to TRBJ2-7, with a possible D match to TRBD1 (6 bases). The germline V gene has CDR1 SGHAT and CDR2 FQNNGV. The CDR3 contains 12 residues. With 7 bases removed from V and 4 bases from J, the gap between germline ends came to 11 bases. CDR3 bases: TGTGCCAGCACGCCCCAGGGGTACGAGCAGTACTTC. Protein product: CASTPQGYEQYF.

The chain links TRBV19 to TRBJ2-2, with 9 bases that match TRBD2. V gave up 3 bases and J gave up 4 bases; unmatched junction bases: 6. The CDR3 has 16 residues. In germline, CDR1 is LNHDA, CDR2 SQIVND (reference sequence). The CDR3 protein is CASSMSSSGATGELFF. Written as DNA, the CDR3 is TGTGCCAGTAGTATGTCATCTAGCGGGGCCACCGGGGAGCTGTTTTTT. The whole variable domain, remainder taken from reference TRBV19 and TRBJ2-2, is DGGITQSPKYLFRKEGQNVTLSCEQNLNHDAMYWYRQDPGQGLRLIYYSQIVNDFQKGDIAEGYSVSREKKESFPLTVTSAQKNPTAFYLCASSMSSSGATGELFFGEGSRLTVL.

This clone appeared a single time. The chain recombines TRBV5-4 with TRBJ2-3; D is perhaps TRBD1 (6 bases). V lost 1 base to trimming and J lost 4 bases, with 22 bases between them. CDR3 size: 18 residues. Germline V gene sequence: CDR1 SGHNT, CDR2 YYREEE (reference sequence). The DNA for the CDR3 is TGTGCCAGCAGCTTGACAGGGAAAGTCGGGCAGGGCGCAGATACGCAGTATTTT. This codes for CASSLTGKVGQGADTQYF.

This clone was seen more than once but under ten times. The chain employs TRBV5-1 and TRBJ2-3; no definite D call. Germline values: CDR1 SGHRS, CDR2 YFSETQ. Trimming removed 7 bases at V and 0 bases at J, with 15 bases between. The CDR3 is 15 amino acids. CDR3 DNA sequence: TGCGCCAGCTCGAGAACTGGGCAGAGCACAGATACGCAGTATTTT. This codes for CASSRTGQSTDTQYF.

The chain carries TRBV18 and TRBJ1-1, with 7 bases lining up with TRBD1. CDR3 size: 15 residues. Losses at the gene ends were 1 base for V and 5 bases for J; bases not matched to a gene: 7. Germline V gives CDR1 KGHSH, CDR2 LQKENI. The CDR3 region is CASSPRQGMGTEAFF. The CDR3, as DNA: TGTGCCAGCTCACCACGACAGGGAATGGGGACTGAAGCTTTCTTT.

The rearrangement links TRBV29-1 to TRBJ1-1, with D unclear. The V end lost 0 bases, the J end lost 1 base, and 12 bases lay between the germline ends. CDR3 length equals 15 residues. Per germline, CDR1 SQVTM and CDR2 ANQGSEA. The CDR3 reads CSVEDSWAGNTEAFF. The CDR3 DNA is TGCAGCGTTGAAGACTCCTGGGCGGGGAACACTGAAGCTTTCTTT.

The J gene is TRBJ1-2, the V gene TRBV28; a weak D match, TRBD1 (6 bases). The germline V gene has CDR1 MDHEN and CDR2 SYDVKM. V was shortened by 7 bases and J by 2 bases, with 14 bases between the two germline ends. The CDR3 consists of 14 residues. CDR3 sequence: CASMRQATNYGYTF. CDR3 DNA: TGTGCCAGCATGAGACAGGCCACCAACTATGGCTACACCTTC.

This chain uses TRBV7-8 with TRBJ2-7; D is possibly TRBD1 (5 bases). The V gene's germline CDR1 is SGHVS and CDR2 FQNEAQ. This CDR3 is built from 14 residues. The V end lost 8 bases, the J end lost 1 base, and 15 bases lay between the germline ends. Here the CDR3 reads CASGFSTGSYEQYF. The DNA of the CDR3 is TGTGCCAGCGGATTTTCCACAGGATCCTACGAGCAGTACTTC.

The CDR3 region is CASSSSGLNTGELFF. The CDR3 nucleotides read TGCGCCAGCAGCTCGTCTGGCCTGAACACCGGGGAGCTGTTTTTT. The rearrangement links TRBV5-1 to TRBJ2-2; the D is unclear. This CDR3 comprises 15 residues. Germline CDR1 and CDR2: SGHRS and YFSETQ. V dropped 3 bases and J dropped 1 base, with 10 bases sitting between them.